This T cell receptor beta chain appears in the sequencing data of a study of blood T cell repertoires in COVID-19. Background on the study: Whether acute or convalescent, the COVID-19 samples came from the United States, Italy and Spain. From T cells, B-cell-depleted T cells, or PBMCs came the material, which was cDNA or gDNA.

The CDR3 contains 13 residues. Trimming took off 2 bases at V and 9 bases at J, with 10 bases between the two ends. From germline, CDR1 is KGHDR and CDR2 SFDVKD. Original handling: Amplification with reference gene primers provided the estimates of nucleated cell counts. Data came from immunoSEQ multiplex PCR; TCRdb stores just in-frame clones and leaves some out. V, J and clone size derive from that table, while D and trimming were established from the DNA sequence. This sample has roughly 120,000 clones, with 72% found just once. The V gene is TRBV24-1, the J gene TRBJ2-1; D is perhaps TRBD2 (5 bases). Sample: peripheral blood. The clonotype originates from a woman aged 60-70 years with acute or convalescent COVID-19. This CDR3 is CATSDYEAGEQFF. CDR3 coding DNA: TGTGCCACCAGTGATTATGAGGCGGGTGAGCAGTTCTTC.